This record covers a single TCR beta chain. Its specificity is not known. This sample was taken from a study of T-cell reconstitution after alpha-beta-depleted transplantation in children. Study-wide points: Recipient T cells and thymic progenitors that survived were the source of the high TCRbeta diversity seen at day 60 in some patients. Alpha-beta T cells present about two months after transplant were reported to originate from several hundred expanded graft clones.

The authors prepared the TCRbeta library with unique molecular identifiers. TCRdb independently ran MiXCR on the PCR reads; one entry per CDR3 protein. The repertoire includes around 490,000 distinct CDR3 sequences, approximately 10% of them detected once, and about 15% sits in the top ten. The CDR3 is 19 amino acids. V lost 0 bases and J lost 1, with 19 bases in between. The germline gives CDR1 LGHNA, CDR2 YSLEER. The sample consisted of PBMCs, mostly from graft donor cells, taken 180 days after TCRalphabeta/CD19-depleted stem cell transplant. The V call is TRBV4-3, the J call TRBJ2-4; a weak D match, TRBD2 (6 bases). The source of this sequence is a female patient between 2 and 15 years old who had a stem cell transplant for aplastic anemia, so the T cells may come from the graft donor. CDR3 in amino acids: CASSQERAGSLLAKNIQYF. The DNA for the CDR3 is TGCGCCAGCAGCCAAGAAAGGGCGGGAAGCCTGCTTGCCAAAAACATTCAGTACTTC.